This T cell receptor beta chain originates from a study of T-cell memory formation after mild COVID-19 (dated by TCRdb to the early 2020s). With regard to the full study: TCR sequence clusters from the two donors were found to be largely donor specific. In a couple of donors, T-cell clones that expanded and contracted after mild COVID-19 were followed by sequencing TCRalpha and TCRbeta repertoires longitudinally. The cohort comprised two young, previously healthy adult volunteers, one female and one male. What the work shows at the level of the full study, not this receptor alone: Clones that contracted from day 15 to 85 showed balanced CD4/CD8 phenotypes, whereas a second wave of clones that expanded from day 15 to 37 leaned towards CD4+. The study covered only a couple of mild cases, and larger cohorts including severe cases with pre-infection samples were considered necessary. Some responding clones were detected in pre-infection memory, suggesting pre-existing cross-reactive memory T cells joined the SARS-CoV-2 response. SARS-CoV-2 specificity was not confirmed for the second-wave clones peaking on day 37. Contracting CD4+ clones turned up mainly in the CM and EM memory subsets, whereas EMRA was where CD8+ clones were enriched.

Turning to this clonotype: The clone's antigen remains unknown. The record has no base qualities; no much larger clone is one base away.

V is clipped by 1 base and J by 8 bases, and the sequence between their germline boundaries is 8 bases long. The germline V gene (reference sequence) yields LGHDT for CDR1 and YNNKEL for CDR2. The CDR3 covers 13 residues, taking in both the cysteine and the phenylalanine. Solely the CDR3 DNA is kept, with 39 bases framed from the first base. Sequencing used an Illumina NovaSeq 6000. cDNA libraries for TCRalpha and TCRbeta were prepared by 5'RACE using constant-segment primers, with sample barcodes and unique molecular identifiers added. RNA was extracted from every sample with Trizol reagent. Library amplification was performed in two PCR steps, and a second sample barcode and Illumina TruSeq adapters were introduced in the second step. The libraries were sequenced on an Illumina NovaSeq using 2 x 150 bp paired-end reads. Per the original workflow: The reads were demultiplexed and collapsed into UMI-guided consensus sequences using migec v1.2.7. Using mixcr v2.1.11, the UMI consensuses were aligned to TRA and TRB V and J templates and assembled into clonotypes. A clonotype was counted as expanded or contracted only if both edgeR and NoisET called the change significant, with noise models trained on biological replicates. edgeR calls used a false discovery rate-adjusted p below 0.01 and a log2 fold-change threshold of 1. As an exploratory analysis of dynamics, PCA with hierarchical clustering was applied to max-normalized trajectories of the 1000 most abundant clonotypes. Each responding clone was given a CD4 or CD8 phenotype based on the CD4+ and CD8+ repertoires, which had been sequenced separately. TCRdb cleaned the public reads at Q25 with fastp, built clones with MiXCR and kept in-frame beta chains. Rows are combined by CDR3 protein, so each entry shows the most common genes and DNA. These V and J calls rely on TCRdb rather than the paper's analysis. Counted in this sample were some 46,000 distinct CDR3 sequences; around 6.3% of them appeared once. The top ten clones comprise 0.79% of the sample.

Ficoll-Paque density gradient centrifugation was the method used to isolate PBMCs. The chain uses TRBV3-1 and TRBJ1-4, with the D segment identity uncertain. The TCR sequence derives from an adult who had mild COVID-19 (a few samples of this study predate the infection). The sample titles of this study are shuffled in the database, so cell type and time point are left out. The sequenced sample was PBMCs or a T cell subset sorted from them (not recorded which). The nucleotide sequence is TGTGCCAGCAGCCAAGGGCTGTGGGAAAAACTGTTTTTT. Translated, it gives CASSQGLWEKLFF. Supplemented by the reference TRBV3-1 and TRBJ1-4 proteins around the CDR3, the complete variable domain is DTAVSQTPKYLVTQMGNDKSIKCEQNLGHDTMYWYKQDSKKFLKIMFSYNNKELIINETVPNRFSPKSPDKAHLNLHINSLELGDSAVYFCASSQGLWEKLFFGSGTQLSVL.